The rows below give T cell receptor beta chains drawn from one sample of a study of cytomegalovirus exposure and HLA in healthy donors. Method: immunoSEQ multiplex PCR; TCRdb's copy keeps in-frame clones and lacks some. The data hold 150,000 to 200,000 clones, with 70% to 90% observed a single time. Sample: PBMCs. The receptor set was obtained from a woman under 40 in good health and CMV-seronegative. Both conserved end residues are trimmed from each CDR3. Size tells how often a clone was seen (once, few, many) or the class of an expanded clone, and some rows leave it out.

>TRBJ1-2|few|TRBV28
ASLSAGSDYGYT
>TRBJ1-2|.|TRBV27
ASTLSSGGGGYT
>TRBJ1-1|.|TRBV7-6
ASSPATGANTEAF
>TRBJ2-2|.|TRBV5-6
ASSSTWEKNTGELF
>TRBJ2-1|once|TRBV5-1
ASSFGGGRGNEQF
>TRBJ2-7|.|TRBV28
ASSPEGLAGARGLGDEQY
>TRBJ2-2|.|TRBV4-2
ASSLSGRATGELF
>TRBJ1-5|.|TRBV7-9
ASSWDTNQPQH
>TRBJ2-5|.|TRBV6-8
ASSRDRGTETQY
>TRBJ2-7|.|TRBV6-5
ASSLGTGLEQY
>TRBJ2-3|.|TRBV11-2
ASSETTGVTTDTQY
>TRBJ1-2|.|TRBV25-1
ASSNAGDFGYT
>TRBJ2-1|.|TRBV11-2
ASSLRVAQRPYNEQF
>TRBJ2-5|.|TRBV7-2
ASSSAGEMTQY
>TRBJ1-3|.|TRBV7-2
ASSYSTGGFSGNTIY
>TRBJ1-3|.|TRBV27
ASSDRPSGNTIY
>TRBJ2-1|.|TRBV5-1
ASNTGNSSYNEQF
>TRBJ1-2|few|TRBV5-1
ASSLDGGANYGYT
>TRBJ1-5|few|TRBV6-1
ASVGAYSNQPQH